This T cell receptor beta chain was found in a study of blood T cells in healthy people across ages. This clonotype was found many times. Alongside a J-beta primer mix, a sample-barcoded 5' primer served in a second PCR lasting roughly 7 to 12 cycles. A single record per CDR3 protein comes from TCRdb applying MiXCR to the 5' RACE reads. The table lists 750,000 to 1,000,000 distinct CDR3 sequences, under 35% of them singletons, with more than 8.5% in the top ten. This same sample was also part of a study on T cells of mothers and their children. That report notes: Donors comprised a few healthy Caucasian mothers plus their six children.

Input material: blood. This TCR derives from a woman aged 40-49 years in good health.

The CDR3 reads CASSLALAGNEQYF. CDR3 DNA: TGTGCCAGCAGCTTAGCGCTTGCAGGGAACGAGCAGTACTTC. This chain uses TRBV7-2 with TRBJ2-7; tentative D call: TRBD1 (5 bases). The germline CDR1 and CDR2 sequences are SGHTA and FQGNSA. Trimming removed 0 bases at V and 5 bases at J, with 11 bases between. The CDR3 spans 14 residues. The full variable domain, completed using reference TRBV7-2 and TRBJ2-7, is GAGVSQSPSNKVTEKGKDVELRCDPISGHTALYWYRQSLGQGLEFLIYFQGNSAPDKSGLPSDRFSAERTGGSVSTLTIQRTQQEDSAVYLCASSLALAGNEQYFGPGTRLTVT.